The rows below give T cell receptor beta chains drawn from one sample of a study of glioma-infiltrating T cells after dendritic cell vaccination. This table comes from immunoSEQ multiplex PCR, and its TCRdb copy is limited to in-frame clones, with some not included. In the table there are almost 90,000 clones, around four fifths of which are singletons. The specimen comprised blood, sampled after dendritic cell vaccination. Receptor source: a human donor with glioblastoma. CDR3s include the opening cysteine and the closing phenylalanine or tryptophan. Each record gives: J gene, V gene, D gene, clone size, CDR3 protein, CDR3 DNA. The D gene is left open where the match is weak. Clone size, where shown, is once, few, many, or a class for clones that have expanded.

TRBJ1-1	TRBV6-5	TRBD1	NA	CASSPTGANTEAFF	TGTGCCAGCAGTCCGACAGGGGCGAACACTGAAGCTTTCTTT
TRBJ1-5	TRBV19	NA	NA	CASSTSLQGGNQPQHF	TGTGCCAGTAGTACCTCACTACAGGGTGGCAATCAGCCCCAGCATTTT
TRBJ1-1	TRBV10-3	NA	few	CAISDVGVNTEAFF	TGTGCCATCAGTGATGTCGGGGTGAACACTGAAGCTTTCTTT
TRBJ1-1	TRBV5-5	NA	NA	CASSFSTDTNQAFF	TGTGCCAGCAGCTTTTCGACAGATACAAATCAAGCTTTCTTT
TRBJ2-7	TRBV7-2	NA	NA	CASSQGASGDLYEQYF	TGTGCCAGCAGCCAGGGGGCTAGCGGGGACCTCTACGAGCAGTACTTC
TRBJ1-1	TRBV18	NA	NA	CASCLDRGIMNTEAFF	TGTGCCAGCTGCCTTGATCGGGGGATAATGAACACTGAAGCTTTCTTT
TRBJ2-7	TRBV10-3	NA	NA	CAISETTEQYF	TGTGCCATCAGTGAGACAACCGAGCAGTACTTC
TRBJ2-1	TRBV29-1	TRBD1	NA	CSVEGGQGADEQFF	TGCAGCGTTGAAGGTGGACAGGGGGCGGACGAGCAGTTCTTC
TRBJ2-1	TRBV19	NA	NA	CASSQSPDRSYNEQFF	TGTGCCAGTAGCCAATCTCCGGACAGATCCTACAATGAGCAGTTCTTC
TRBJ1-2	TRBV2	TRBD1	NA	CASRAGTGASGGYTF	TGTGCCAGCAGGGCCGGGACAGGGGCCTCGGGGGGCTACACCTTC
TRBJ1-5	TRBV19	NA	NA	CASSMEGRQPQHF	TGTGCCAGTAGTATGGAGGGGAGACAGCCCCAGCATTTT
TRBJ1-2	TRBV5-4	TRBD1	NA	CASSLGTGGIYGYTF	TGTGCCAGCAGCTTGGGGACAGGGGGAATCTATGGCTACACCTTC
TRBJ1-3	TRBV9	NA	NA	CASSSETGSGNTIYF	TGTGCCAGCAGCTCCGAGACAGGCTCTGGAAACACCATATATTTT
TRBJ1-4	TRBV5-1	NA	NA	CASSFTGIREKLFF	TGCGCCAGCAGCTTTACAGGGATCAGAGAAAAACTGTTTTTT
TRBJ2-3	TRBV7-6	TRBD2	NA	CASSLTGVAGGKDTQYF	TGTGCCAGCAGCTTAACCGGGGTAGCGGGGGGGAAAGATACGCAGTATTTT
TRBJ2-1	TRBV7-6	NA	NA	CASSLGENNEQFF	TGTGCCAGCAGCTTAGGAGAGAACAATGAGCAGTTCTTC
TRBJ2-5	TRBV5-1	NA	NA	CASSLDPGETQYF	TGCGCCAGCAGCTTGGATCCAGGAGAGACCCAGTACTTC